The 17 T cell receptor beta chains listed next were all sequenced from one sample in a study of Tregs in tolerant kidney transplant recipients. The repertoire was sequenced with immunoSEQ multiplex PCR; TCRdb's copy has only in-frame clones and lacks some. The sample consists of some 80,000 clones, around 98% of them appearing once. The specimen comprised CD4+ T cells from blood, sampled before the transplant. All receptors derive from a human donor who received a combined kidney and bone marrow transplant.

V usage is TRBV19 and J usage is TRBJ2-2; TRBD1 might be the D (5 bases). CDR3 length: 15 amino acids. CDR1 LNHDA and CDR2 SQIVND come from the germline V gene (reference sequence). Trimming cost V 3 bases and J 7 bases, with 15 bases left between them. CDR3 DNA: TGTGCCAGTAGTATCGCCCAGGGTGTGGGCGGGGAGCTGTTTTTT. Protein: CASSIAQGVGGELFF.

This chain links TRBV9 with TRBJ2-1, with TRBD2 identical over 9 bases. After removal of 0 bases from V and 0 bases from J, the junction contained 16 bases not matched to a gene. Germline CDR1 reads SGDLS; CDR2 reads YYNGEE. This CDR3 contains 21 residues. CDR3 in amino acids: CASSVGKTAGGLRSSYNEQFF. In nucleotides, the CDR3 is TGTGCCAGCAGCGTAGGAAAGACGGCGGGGGGGCTTAGAAGCTCCTACAATGAGCAGTTCTTC.

The V gene is TRBV6-5, the J gene TRBJ2-3; D perhaps matches TRBD2 (5 bases). In germline, CDR1 is MNHEY, CDR2 SVGAGI. Trimming took off 0 bases at V and 2 bases at J, with 12 bases between the two ends. The CDR3 sequence is 16 residues long. This CDR3 is CASSYSWLALTDTQYF. As DNA, the CDR3 is TGTGCCAGCAGTTACTCCTGGCTAGCTCTCACAGATACGCAGTATTTT.

J is TRBJ1-2 and V is TRBV6-1; perhaps TRBD1 as D (6 bases). This CDR3 is built from 13 residues. V lost 6 bases and J 2 bases, leaving 10 bases between the germline ends. Germline assignment: CDR1 MNHNS and CDR2 SASEGT. As DNA, the CDR3 is TGTGCCAGCAGCTACCAGGGGAACTATGGCTACACCTTC. Protein product: CASSYQGNYGYTF.

J is TRBJ2-7 and V is TRBV15; TRBD1 matches 7 bases. Germline trimming cut 0 bases from V and 3 bases from J; bases unmatched to any gene: 5. CDR3 length: 15 residues. Germline assignment: CDR1 LNHNV and CDR2 YYDKDF (reference sequence). DNA of the CDR3: TGTGCCACCAGCAGAGACGGGACAGTGGACTACGAGCAGTACTTC. It yields the protein CATSRDGTVDYEQYF. The full variable domain, rest sourced from reference TRBV15 and TRBJ2-7, is DAMVIQNPRYQVTQFGKPVTLSCSQTLNHNVMYWYQQKSSQAPKLLFHYYDKDFNNEADTPDNFQSRRPNTSFCFLDIRSPGLGDTAMYLCATSRDGTVDYEQYFGPGTRLTVT.

The J gene is TRBJ2-7, the V gene TRBV29-1, with D perhaps TRBD2 (6 bases). The CDR3 runs to 14 residues. V was shortened by 4 bases and J by 7 bases, with 20 bases between the two germline ends. Per germline, CDR1 SQVTM and CDR2 ANQGSEA. The CDR3 region has the DNA TGCAGCGTTGGGGGGGAGGCTACAGGAGGGGAGCAGTACTTC. Translation gives CSVGGEATGGEQYF.

The gene calls are TRBV9 and TRBJ2-7; 10 bases match TRBD2. This CDR3 comprises 16 residues. Germline V CDR1 and CDR2: SGDLS, YYNGEE. With 4 bases clipped from V and 2 bases from J, the junction kept 9 bases outside the gene matches. In DNA, the CDR3 is TGTGCCAGCAGCTCCCGGGCCGGGACTAGCGCCTACGAGCAGTACTTC. It encodes CASSSRAGTSAYEQYF.

This clone occurred once. The chain has TRBV19 and TRBJ2-1, with no clear D. V lost 3 bases to trimming and J lost 6 bases, with 3 bases between them. Germline CDR1 and CDR2: LNHDA and SQIVND (reference sequence). This CDR3 comprises 11 residues. CDR3 residues: CASSMSNEQFF. The CDR3 DNA follows: TGTGCCAGTAGTATGAGCAATGAGCAGTTCTTC.

This chain uses TRBV11-2 with TRBJ1-5; D possibly corresponds to TRBD1 (6 bases). The CDR3 has 14 residues. With 1 base removed from V and 6 bases from J, the gap between germline ends came to 10 bases. Per germline, CDR1 SGHAT and CDR2 FQNNGV. The CDR3 sequence: CASSLAGGPQPQHF. CDR3 DNA sequence: TGTGCCAGCAGCTTAGCGGGGGGGCCTCAGCCCCAGCATTTT.

The rearrangement links TRBV9 to TRBJ1-1; the match to TRBD1 covers 7 bases. Germline lookup yields CDR1 SGDLS and CDR2 YYNGEE. With V trimmed by 4 bases and J by 7 bases, 13 bases remained unmatched. The length of the CDR3 is 15 residues. CDR3 nucleotide sequence: TGTGCCAGCAGCCCCGTGCTAGGGGGCAAGGGTGAAGCTTTCTTT. This codes for CASSPVLGGKGEAFF.

CDR3 loop: CASSFLAGPEDTQYF. The DNA for the CDR3 is TGCGCCAGCAGCTTCCTAGCGGGCCCGGAAGATACGCAGTATTTT. This chain joins TRBV5-1 and TRBJ2-3; 8 bases align to TRBD2. J gave up 5 bases and V 2 bases, and 7 bases lay outside the gene matches. Germline V lookup: CDR1 SGHRS, CDR2 YFSETQ. The CDR3 has 15 amino acids.

Here the CDR3 DNA reads TGCGCCAGCAGAAGTCTCAGCCAGGGGAACAATGAGCAGTTCTTC. It is translated as CASRSLSQGNNEQFF. This sequence joins TRBV10-1 and TRBJ2-1; tentative D call: TRBD1 (6 bases). V shed 6 bases and J shed 5 bases, with 17 bases lying between them. Germline V gene data show CDR1 as WNHNN and CDR2 as SYGVQD (reference sequence). CDR3 size: 15 residues.

V is TRBV6-5 and J is TRBJ2-1; 7 bases match TRBD2. The CDR3 loop spans 14 amino acids. Germline V gene sequence: CDR1 MNHEY, CDR2 SVGAGI. Trimming cost V 2 bases and J 12 bases; bases outside gene matches: 10. The CDR3: CASSYAARGGVQFF. The DNA for the CDR3 is TGTGCCAGCAGTTACGCGGCCCGGGGAGGGGTGCAGTTCTTC.

This chain's CDR3 is CASSFSTREGFNNEQFF. The CDR3 bases are TGTGCCAGCAGCTTTTCAACGAGGGAGGGCTTTAACAATGAGCAGTTCTTC. The chain recombines TRBV7-6 with TRBJ2-1, with 7 nucleotides matching TRBD2. The germline gives CDR1 SGHVS, CDR2 FNYEAQ. J lost 5 bases, V lost 3 bases, and 13 bases had no gene match. CDR3 length: 17 amino acids.

This rearrangement joins TRBV30 to TRBJ1-2; possibly TRBD1 for D (5 bases). V was trimmed by 0 bases and J by 8 bases, leaving 10 bases between them. The CDR3 length is 12 residues. In germline, CDR1 is GTSNPN, CDR2 SVGIG (reference sequence). The CDR3, as DNA: TGTGCCTGGAGTGTAAGGAGGGACGGCTACACCTTC. Its translation is CAWSVRRDGYTF.

The rearrangement uses TRBV7-6 and TRBJ1-1; 7 bases are shared with TRBD1. J lost 1 base, V lost 5 bases, and 7 bases had no gene match. The CDR3 spans 15 residues. The germline V gene encodes CDR1 SGHVS and CDR2 FNYEAQ. The CDR3 DNA is TGTGCCAGCAGCCCCTCGGACAGGTGGAACACTGAAGCTTTCTTT. This encodes CASSPSDRWNTEAFF.

The chain employs TRBV18 and TRBJ1-4; 9 nucleotides match TRBD1. V shed 3 bases and J 6 bases; nucleotides not matched to a gene: 5. The germline V gene has CDR1 KGHSH and CDR2 LQKENI. CDR3 length: 15 residues. CDR3 sequence: CASSPETGGDEKLFF. CDR3 nucleotides: TGTGCCAGCTCACCGGAGACAGGGGGGGATGAAAAACTGTTTTTT.